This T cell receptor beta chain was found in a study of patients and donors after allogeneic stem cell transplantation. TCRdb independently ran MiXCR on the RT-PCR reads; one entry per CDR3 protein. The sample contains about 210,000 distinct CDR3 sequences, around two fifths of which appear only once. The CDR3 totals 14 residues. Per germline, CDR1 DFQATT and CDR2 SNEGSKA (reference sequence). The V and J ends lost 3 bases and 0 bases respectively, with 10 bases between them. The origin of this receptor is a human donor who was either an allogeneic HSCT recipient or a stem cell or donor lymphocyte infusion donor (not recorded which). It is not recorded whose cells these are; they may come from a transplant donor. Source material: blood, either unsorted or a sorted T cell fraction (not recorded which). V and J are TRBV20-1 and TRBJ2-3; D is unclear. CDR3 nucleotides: TGCAGTGCTAGCCCCCCGCGGAGCACAGATACGCAGTATTTT. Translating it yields CSASPPRSTDTQYF.